The 19 T cell receptor beta chains presented below share a single source sample, sequenced in a study of regulatory T cells in long-lasting Graves disease (dated by TCRdb to the early 2020s). What this sample's time point label stands for: newly diagnosed GD, antithyroid drugs for less than 3 months. For both TCR sequencing and RNA sequencing, RNA was extracted from PBMCs in TRIzol. The library was built by means of multiplex PCR. Sequencing was performed on an Illumina HiSeq 4000. iRepertoire HTBI primers and Arm-PCR amplification of CDR3 regions were used to construct TCR beta libraries. TCRdb cleaned the public reads at Q25 with fastp, built clones with MiXCR and kept in-frame beta chains. Identical CDR3 proteins give one entry, which carries the most common genes and DNA. The sample has roughly 560,000 distinct CDR3 sequences on record, about 16% of them singletons. The top ten constitute approximately 25% of the sample.

Separately, the same data were catalogued under a study of T cells in Graves' hyperthyroidism and ophthalmopathy.

The sequenced sample was peripheral blood mononuclear cells (PBMCs), obtained at new diagnosis, from a patient treated with antithyroid drugs. The receptor source for this set is a woman aged 40 to 65 with Graves disease. Donor details come from another sample of the same person, matched by shared clones.

The sample holds many counts of this clonotype. The chain uses TRBV7-9 and TRBJ2-5; tentative D call: TRBD2 (5 bases). The CDR3 covers 16 residues. Trimming shortened V by 0 bases and J by 5 bases, and 16 bases separated the two germline ends. Germline CDR1 and CDR2: SEHNR and FQNEAQ (reference sequence). CDR3: CASSLAVGAVEETQYF. CDR3 coding DNA: TGTGCCAGCAGCTTAGCCGTCGGAGCGGTAGAGGAGACCCAGTACTTC.

This clonotype was seen many times. The chain uses TRBV2 and TRBJ2-3; no reliable D call. The CDR3 consists of 12 residues. Trimming stripped 4 bases from V and 4 bases from J, with 6 bases between. Germline CDR1 and CDR2: SNHLY and FYNNEI. CDR3 loop: CASSAAPDTQYF. The CDR3 nucleotides are TGTGCCAGCAGTGCGGCGCCAGATACGCAGTATTTT.

A few counts support this clonotype. The V call is TRBV12-3 or TRBV12-4, the J call TRBJ1-2; possible D gene TRBD1, 5 bases. Trimming shortened V by 5 bases and J by 3 bases, and 16 bases separated the two germline ends. This CDR3 comprises 15 residues. The CDR3 protein is CASSPRRPGDYGYTF. CDR3 in DNA: TGTGCCAGCAGTCCTCGTCGCCCGGGGGACTATGGCTACACCTTC.

The sample holds many counts of this clonotype. The chain links TRBV2 to TRBJ1-2; TRBD1 is a possible D gene (5 bases). Germline V gene sequence: CDR1 SNHLY, CDR2 FYNNEI. Between the trimmed V and J ends, which lost 7 bases and 4 bases, there was a span of 13 bases. CDR3 size: 13 residues. The CDR3 region has the DNA TGTGCCAGCACCTCGGACACTCCCTATGGCTACACCTTC. Translated, it gives CASTSDTPYGYTF.

This clonotype came up many times. The chain has TRBV27 and TRBJ2-3; TRBD2 aligns across 9 bases. The V gene's germline CDR1 is MNHEY and CDR2 SMNVEV (reference sequence). This CDR3 contains 16 residues. V dropped 5 bases and J dropped 3; count of bases not matched to a gene: 9. The CDR3 region is CASSKRASGATDTQYF. The CDR3 DNA reads TGTGCCAGCAGTAAACGGGCTAGCGGGGCGACAGATACGCAGTATTTT.

The sample holds a few counts of this clonotype. This CDR3 is CAISEGRNTEAFF. The CDR3 bases are TGTGCCATCAGTGAGGGTCGAAACACTGAAGCTTTCTTT. The chain carries TRBV10-3 and TRBJ1-1; D is uncertain. V was pared by 2 bases and J by 2 bases, with 6 bases between. Germline-derived CDR1 and CDR2 are ENHRY and SYGVKD. The CDR3 spans 13 residues.

This clonotype was counted ten times or more. The chain combines TRBV7-8 with TRBJ1-2, with D possibly TRBD1 on 5 matching bases. CDR1 and CDR2 (germline): SGHVS, FQNEAQ. This CDR3 region has 16 residues. The V gene lost 3 bases and the J gene lost 0 bases, with 14 bases spanning the gap. The CDR3 region has the DNA TGTGCCAGCAGCTTTTTCGGGACGTCCCCTAACTATGGCTACACCTTC. It yields the protein CASSFFGTSPNYGYTF.

This clonotype showed up many times. The chain carries TRBV2 and TRBJ1-4; D is uncertain. Germline V gene sequence: CDR1 SNHLY, CDR2 FYNNEI. The ends were cut back, 2 bases at V and 7 bases at J, with 14 bases in the middle. The length of the CDR3 is 15 residues. CDR3 sequence: CASSEWDSPGEKLFF. The DNA of the CDR3 is TGTGCCAGCAGTGAATGGGATTCCCCGGGTGAAAAACTGTTTTTT.

This clonotype was counted a few times. The V and J genes are TRBV12-3 or TRBV12-4 and TRBJ1-1; no clear D. The CDR3 is 13 residues long. V lost 5 bases, J lost 3 bases, and 10 bases lay in between. CDR3 in DNA: TGTGCCAGCAGTGCCCAAGAGGACACTGAAGCTTTCTTT. Translation gives CASSAQEDTEAFF.

This clonotype came up many times. V and J are TRBV5-1 and TRBJ1-1; 7 bases map to TRBD1. V lost 2 bases, J lost 0 bases, and 7 bases stayed unmatched. CDR3 length equals 16 residues. Germline lookup yields CDR1 SGHRS and CDR2 YFSETQ. The DNA of the CDR3 is TGCGCCAGCAGCTTACTCGGACAGGTGGTGAACACTGAAGCTTTCTTT. Translating it yields CASSLLGQVVNTEAFF.

This clonotype has a count of ten or more. The rearrangement joins TRBV12-3 or TRBV12-4 to TRBJ1-1; a weak D match, TRBD1 (6 bases). V was trimmed by 5 bases and J by 1 base, leaving 14 bases between them. The CDR3 consists of 15 residues. The CDR3 sequence: CASSPGGRGNTEAFF. DNA of the CDR3: TGTGCCAGCAGTCCCGGTGGCAGGGGGAACACTGAAGCTTTCTTT.

The chain links TRBV6-1 to TRBJ1-2; 7 bases agree with TRBD1. CDR1 MNHNS and CDR2 SASEGT come from the germline V gene. The ends lost 6 bases at V and 2 bases at J; junction bases unmatched: 15. The length of the CDR3 is 17 residues. CDR3 sequence (DNA): TGTGCCAGCAGCCACACCGCGGCGACAGGGTTGAACTATGGCTACACCTTC. Its translation: CASSHTAATGLNYGYTF.

The table lists this clonotype with many counts. CDR3 sequence: CSAREIGGMRRGIGYEQYF. CDR3 sequence (DNA): TGCAGTGCTAGAGAAATAGGGGGGATGCGGCGGGGGATCGGCTACGAGCAGTACTTC. The chain carries TRBV20-1 and TRBJ2-7, with a possible D match to TRBD2 (7 bases). The CDR3 is 19 amino acids. Germline CDR1 is DFQATT and CDR2 is SNEGSKA (reference sequence). V dropped 0 bases and J dropped 3 bases, with 27 bases sitting between them.

The chain uses TRBV12-3 or TRBV12-4 and TRBJ1-4; the D gene is possibly TRBD1 (5 bases). The CDR3 is 14 amino acids. The V end lost 5 bases, the J end lost 8 bases, and 15 bases lay between the germline ends. The CDR3 nucleotides are TGTGCCAGCAGTGCCGAGGGGCAAGAAGAAAAACTGTTTTTT. Translating gives CASSAEGQEEKLFF.

The CDR3 nucleotides are TGTGCCAGCAGCTTAGGTGGGACATCTCTTACCTCAGCCCTCCACTTT. It codes for CASSLGGTSLTSALHF. The chain has TRBV7-2 and TRBJ1-6, with D maybe TRBD1 (6 bases). Germline V gives CDR1 SGHTA, CDR2 FQGNSA. V lost 1 base to trimming and J lost 14 bases, with 21 bases between them. This CDR3 region has 16 residues.

This clonotype has a count of ten or more. This chain links TRBV2 with TRBJ1-4; no reliable D call. The ends were cut back, 5 bases at V and 7 bases at J, with 14 bases in the middle. Looked up from germline, CDR1 is SNHLY and CDR2 is FYNNEI. The CDR3 totals 14 residues. The CDR3 DNA is TGTGCCAGCAGTATAGGGAACTTAGGTGAAAAACTGTTTTTT. Translating it yields CASSIGNLGEKLFF. Full variable domain (missing parts from reference TRBV2 and TRBJ1-4): EPEVTQTPSHQVTQMGQEVILRCVPISNHLYFYWYRQILGQKVEFLVSFYNNEISEKSEIFDDQFSVERPDGSNFTLKIRSTKLEDSAMYFCASSIGNLGEKLFFGSGTQLSVL.

The rearrangement links TRBV30 to TRBJ2-7, with 10 bases aligning to TRBD2. V dropped 4 bases and J dropped 3; count of bases not matched to a gene: 9. The CDR3 is made up of 15 amino acids. Looked up from germline, CDR1 is GTSNPN and CDR2 is SVGIG (reference sequence). The chain's CDR3 is CAWMASGRLDYEQYF. As DNA, the CDR3 is TGTGCCTGGATGGCTAGCGGGAGACTAGACTACGAGCAGTACTTC.

The table lists this clonotype with a few counts. This chain connects TRBV7-2 to TRBJ2-2; TRBD1 matches 8 bases. The CDR3 runs to 15 residues. Trimming cost V 6 bases and J 4 bases; bases outside gene matches: 7. Germline CDR1 SGHTA, CDR2 FQGNSA. CDR3 region: CASSLQGVGTGELFF. CDR3 sequence (DNA): TGTGCCAGCAGTTTACAGGGGGTTGGCACCGGGGAGCTGTTTTTT.

The J gene is TRBJ1-2, the V gene TRBV14, with D unresolved. The ends were cut back, 6 bases at V and 6 bases at J, with 17 bases in the middle. The CDR3 is 14 amino acids. Germline loops: CDR1 SGHDN, CDR2 FVKESK. CDR3 residues: CASSSVWGGDGYTF. CDR3 DNA: TGTGCCAGCAGTTCCGTGTGGGGTGGAGATGGCTACACCTTC.